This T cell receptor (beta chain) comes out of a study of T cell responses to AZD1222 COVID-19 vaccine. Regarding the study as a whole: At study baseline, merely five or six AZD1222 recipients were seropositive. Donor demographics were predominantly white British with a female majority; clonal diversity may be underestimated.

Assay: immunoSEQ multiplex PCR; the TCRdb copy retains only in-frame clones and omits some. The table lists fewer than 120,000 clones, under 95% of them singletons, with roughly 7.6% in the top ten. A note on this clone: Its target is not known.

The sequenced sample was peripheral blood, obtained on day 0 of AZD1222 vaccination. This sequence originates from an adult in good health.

CDR3 DNA sequence: TGTGCCAGCAGCTCCCGACCTCAAGACAGGGCCAATCAGCCCCAGCATTTT. Encoded protein: CASSSRPQDRANQPQHF. The chain recombines TRBV5-5 with TRBJ1-5; 7 nucleotides line up with TRBD1. Germline loops: CDR1 SGHKS, CDR2 YYEKEE (reference sequence). With V trimmed by 3 bases and J by 3 bases, 12 bases remained unmatched. The CDR3 is made up of 17 amino acids.